The sequence of this T cell receptor (beta chain) was determined in a study of monozygotic twins with inflammatory bowel disease. TCRdb reprocessed the 5' RACE reads; each CDR3 protein has one entry and no DNA is given. The data include approximately 330,000 distinct CDR3 sequences; the top ten clones carry 2%. Germline lookup yields CDR1 SGHRS and CDR2 YFSETQ. The CDR3 length is 18 residues. Whole-study findings and limits: Those with IBD had lower TCRbeta diversity (inverse Simpson) than their healthy co-twins did. Added variability in patient repertoires may stem from differing immunosuppressive treatments.

Comments on this clonotype: The antigen remains unidentified.

The V and J genes are TRBV5-1 and TRBJ2-1; lacking DNA, the TRBD2 call made by TCRdb goes unchecked. The sample comprised blood. The sequence derives from a human donor with ulcerative colitis or Crohn's disease, or a healthy co-twin of an affected twin (not recorded which). The CDR3 reads CASSLTGTSGRIYNEQFF.